This T cell receptor (beta chain) is drawn from a study of blood T cell repertoires in COVID-19. At the level of the study: The United States, Italy and Spain supplied acute and convalescent COVID-19 samples.

The CDR3 contains 15 residues. The junction had 8 bases not matched to a gene; V was cut back by 4 bases and J by 8 bases. From germline, CDR1 is SGHTA and CDR2 FQGTGA. Original methodology: Estimation of nucleated cell counts was performed using reference gene primer amplification. Sequencing used immunoSEQ multiplex PCR; TCRdb keeps in-frame clones, though not all of them. V and J calls plus clone size are reproduced from that table; the DNA served to infer D and trimming. The table records approximately 230,000 clones, about 90% of them present only once. What was sequenced was PBMCs or T cells enriched from blood (not recorded which). V is TRBV7-3 and J is TRBJ2-1; 10 nucleotides match TRBD2. The clonotype was recovered from a woman aged 25 to 45 with acute COVID-19. CDR3 nucleotide sequence: TGTGCCAGCAGCTCTTCTAGCGGGAGTGGTGATGAGCAGTTCTTC. Its translation is CASSSSSGSGDEQFF.